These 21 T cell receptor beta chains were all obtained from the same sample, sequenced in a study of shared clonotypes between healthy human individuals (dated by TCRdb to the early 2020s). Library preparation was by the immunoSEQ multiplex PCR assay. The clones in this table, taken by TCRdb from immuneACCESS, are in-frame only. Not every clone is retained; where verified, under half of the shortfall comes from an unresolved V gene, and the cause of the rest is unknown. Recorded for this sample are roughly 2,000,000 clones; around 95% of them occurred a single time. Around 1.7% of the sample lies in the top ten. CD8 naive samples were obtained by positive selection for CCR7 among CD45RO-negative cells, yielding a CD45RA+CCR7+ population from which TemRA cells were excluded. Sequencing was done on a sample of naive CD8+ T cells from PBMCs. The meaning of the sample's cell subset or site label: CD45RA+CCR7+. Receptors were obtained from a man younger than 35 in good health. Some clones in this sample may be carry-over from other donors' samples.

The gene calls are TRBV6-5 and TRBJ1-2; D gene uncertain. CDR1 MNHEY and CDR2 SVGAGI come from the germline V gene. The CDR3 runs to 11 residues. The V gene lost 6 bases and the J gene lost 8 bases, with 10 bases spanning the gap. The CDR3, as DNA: TGTGCCAGCAGATTTCTGGGCGGCTACACCTTC. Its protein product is CASRFLGGYTF.

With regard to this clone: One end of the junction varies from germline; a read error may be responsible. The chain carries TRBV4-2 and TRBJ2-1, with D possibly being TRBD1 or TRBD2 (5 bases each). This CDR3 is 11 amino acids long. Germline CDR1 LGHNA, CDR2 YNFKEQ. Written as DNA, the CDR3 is TGTGCCAGCAGCCAACCGGGACCCCGGATCTTC. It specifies CASSQPGPRIF.

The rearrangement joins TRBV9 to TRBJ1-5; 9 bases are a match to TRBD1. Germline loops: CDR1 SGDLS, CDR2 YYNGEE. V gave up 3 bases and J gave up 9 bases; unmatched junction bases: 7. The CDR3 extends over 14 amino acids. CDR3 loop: CASSDRDRALPQHF. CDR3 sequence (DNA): TGTGCCAGCAGCGACCGGGACAGGGCTCTGCCCCAGCATTTT.

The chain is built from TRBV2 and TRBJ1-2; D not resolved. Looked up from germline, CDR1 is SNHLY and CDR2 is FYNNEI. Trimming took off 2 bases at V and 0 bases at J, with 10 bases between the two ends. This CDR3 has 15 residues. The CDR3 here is CASSETKVSNYGYTF. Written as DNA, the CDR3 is TGTGCCAGCAGTGAAACTAAGGTTTCTAACTATGGCTACACCTTC. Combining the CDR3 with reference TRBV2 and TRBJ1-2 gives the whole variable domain EPEVTQTPSHQVTQMGQEVILRCVPISNHLYFYWYRQILGQKVEFLVSFYNNEISEKSEIFDDQFSVERPDGSNFTLKIRSTKLEDSAMYFCASSETKVSNYGYTFGSGTRLTVV.

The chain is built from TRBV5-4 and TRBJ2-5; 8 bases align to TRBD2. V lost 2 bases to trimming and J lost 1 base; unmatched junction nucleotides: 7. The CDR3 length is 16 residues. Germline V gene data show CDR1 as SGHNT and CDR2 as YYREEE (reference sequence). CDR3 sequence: CASSFKREKPQETQYF. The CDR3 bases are TGTGCCAGCAGCTTTAAGCGGGAGAAGCCCCAAGAGACCCAGTACTTC.

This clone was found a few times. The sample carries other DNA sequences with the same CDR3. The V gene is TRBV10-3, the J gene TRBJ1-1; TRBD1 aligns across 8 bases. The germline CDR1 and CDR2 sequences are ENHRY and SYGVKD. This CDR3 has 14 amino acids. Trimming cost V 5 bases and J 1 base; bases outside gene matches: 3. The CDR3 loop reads CAISLGTGNTEAFF. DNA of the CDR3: TGTGCCATCAGTTTGGGGACAGGGAACACTGAAGCTTTCTTT.

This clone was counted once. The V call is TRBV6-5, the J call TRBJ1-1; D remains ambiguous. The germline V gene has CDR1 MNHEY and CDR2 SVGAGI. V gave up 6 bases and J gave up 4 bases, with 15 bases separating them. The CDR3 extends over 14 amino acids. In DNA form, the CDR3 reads TGTGCCAGCAGCCCCTCGTGGCCATTCACTGAAGCTTTCTTT. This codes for CASSPSWPFTEAFF.

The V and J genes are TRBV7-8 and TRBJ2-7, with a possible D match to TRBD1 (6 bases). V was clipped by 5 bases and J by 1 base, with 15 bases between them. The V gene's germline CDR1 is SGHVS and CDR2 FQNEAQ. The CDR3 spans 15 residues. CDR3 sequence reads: CASSLDRDISYEQYF. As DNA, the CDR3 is TGTGCCAGCAGCCTTGACCGGGACATTTCCTACGAGCAGTACTTC. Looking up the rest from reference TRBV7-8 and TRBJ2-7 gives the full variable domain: GAGVSQSPRYKVAKRGQDVALRCDPISGHVSLFWYQQALGQGPEFLTYFQNEAQLDKSGLPSDRFFAERPEGSVSTLKIQRTQQEDSAVYLCASSLDRDISYEQYFGPGTRLTVT.

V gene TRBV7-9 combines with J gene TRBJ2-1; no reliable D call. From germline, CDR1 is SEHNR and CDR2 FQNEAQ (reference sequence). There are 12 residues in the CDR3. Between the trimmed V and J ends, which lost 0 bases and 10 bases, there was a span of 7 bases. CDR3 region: CASSLADWEQFF. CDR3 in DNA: TGTGCCAGCAGCTTAGCGGATTGGGAGCAGTTCTTC.

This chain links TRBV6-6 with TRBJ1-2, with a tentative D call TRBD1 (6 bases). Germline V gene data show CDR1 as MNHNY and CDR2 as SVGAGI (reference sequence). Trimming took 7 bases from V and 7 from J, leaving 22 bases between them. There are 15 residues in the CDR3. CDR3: CASIRGQAFPGGYTF. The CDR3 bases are TGTGCCAGCATCCGGGGGCAGGCCTTCCCCGGTGGCTACACCTTC.

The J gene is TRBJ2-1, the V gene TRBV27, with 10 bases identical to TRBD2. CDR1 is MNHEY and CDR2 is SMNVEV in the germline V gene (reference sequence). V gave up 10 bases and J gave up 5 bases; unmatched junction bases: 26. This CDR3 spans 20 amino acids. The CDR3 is CATEPLTGLAKAPGHNEQFF. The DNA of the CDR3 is TGTGCCACCGAACCGCTAACGGGACTAGCGAAAGCCCCGGGTCACAATGAGCAGTTCTTC.

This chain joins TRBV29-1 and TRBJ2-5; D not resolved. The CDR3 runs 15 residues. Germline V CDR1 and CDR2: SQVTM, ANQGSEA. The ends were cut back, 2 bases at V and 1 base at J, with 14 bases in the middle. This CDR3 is CSVEPRLGPQETQYF. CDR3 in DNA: TGCAGCGTTGAACCGCGGTTAGGTCCCCAAGAGACCCAGTACTTC.

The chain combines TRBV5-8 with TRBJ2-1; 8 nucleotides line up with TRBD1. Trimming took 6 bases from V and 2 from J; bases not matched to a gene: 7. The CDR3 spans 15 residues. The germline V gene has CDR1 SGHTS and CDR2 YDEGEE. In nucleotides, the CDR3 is TGTGCCAGCAATATCGACAGGGGCACCTACAATGAGCAGTTCTTC. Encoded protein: CASNIDRGTYNEQFF.

The CDR3 DNA reads as TGTGCCAGCAGCTTGGGTCCGGAGCTGGGGCAGTTCTTC. Translating gives CASSLGPELGQFF. The genes are TRBV5-5 and TRBJ2-1, with D uncertain. This CDR3 spans 13 amino acids. The germline CDR1 and CDR2 sequences are SGHKS and YYEKEE (reference sequence). V lost 0 bases to trimming and J lost 12 bases, with 13 bases between them.

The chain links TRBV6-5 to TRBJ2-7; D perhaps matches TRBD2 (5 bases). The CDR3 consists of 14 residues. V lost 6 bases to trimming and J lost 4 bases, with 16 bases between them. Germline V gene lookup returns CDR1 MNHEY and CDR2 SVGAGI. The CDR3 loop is CASSDGLNLYEQYF. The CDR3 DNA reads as TGTGCCAGCAGCGACGGACTGAACCTTTACGAGCAGTACTTC.

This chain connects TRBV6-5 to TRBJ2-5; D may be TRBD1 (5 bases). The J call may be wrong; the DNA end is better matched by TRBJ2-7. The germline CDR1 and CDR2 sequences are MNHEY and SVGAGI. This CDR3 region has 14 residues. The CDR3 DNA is TGTGCCAGCAGCCCCAGACAGAACTCCTACGAGCAGTACTTC. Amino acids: CASSPRQNSYEQYF.

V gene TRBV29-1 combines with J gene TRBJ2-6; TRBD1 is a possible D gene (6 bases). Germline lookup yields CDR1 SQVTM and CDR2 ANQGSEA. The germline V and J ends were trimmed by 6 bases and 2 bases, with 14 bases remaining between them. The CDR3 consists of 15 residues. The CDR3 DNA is TGCAGCGTAAACAGGGTAATAGCTGGGGCCAACGTCCTGACTTTC. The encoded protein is CSVNRVIAGANVLTF.

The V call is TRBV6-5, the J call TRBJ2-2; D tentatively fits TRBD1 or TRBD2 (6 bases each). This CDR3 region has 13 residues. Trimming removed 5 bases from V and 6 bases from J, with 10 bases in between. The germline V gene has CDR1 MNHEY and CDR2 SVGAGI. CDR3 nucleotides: TGTGCCAGCAGTGCAGGGGAGGCCGGGGAGCTGTTTTTT. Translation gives CASSAGEAGELFF.

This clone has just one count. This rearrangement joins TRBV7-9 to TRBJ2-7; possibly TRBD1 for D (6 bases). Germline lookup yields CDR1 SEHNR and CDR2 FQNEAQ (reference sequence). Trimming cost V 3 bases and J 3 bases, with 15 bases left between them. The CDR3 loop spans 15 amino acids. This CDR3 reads CASSFSLTGIYEQYF. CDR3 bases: TGTGCCAGCAGCTTTAGTCTTACAGGGATCTACGAGCAGTACTTC.

DNA for the CDR3: TGTGCCAGCAGTGAAAGGGCCAGGGACTACACCTTC. Protein product: CASSERARDYTF. This rearrangement joins TRBV25-1 to TRBJ1-2, with D tentatively TRBD1 (5 bases). CDR1 MGHDK and CDR2 SYGVNS come from the germline V gene. The CDR3 consists of 12 residues. V was trimmed by 2 bases and J by 10 bases, leaving 11 bases between them.

CDR3 sequence: CSAELRTLNYGYTF. The CDR3, as DNA: TGCAGCGCCGAGCTCCGGACCCTTAACTATGGCTACACCTTC. This chain uses TRBV29-1 with TRBJ1-2, with D unresolved. V lost 7 bases, J lost 1 base, and 16 bases lay in between. The germline gives CDR1 SQVTM, CDR2 ANQGSEA. This CDR3 has 14 residues.